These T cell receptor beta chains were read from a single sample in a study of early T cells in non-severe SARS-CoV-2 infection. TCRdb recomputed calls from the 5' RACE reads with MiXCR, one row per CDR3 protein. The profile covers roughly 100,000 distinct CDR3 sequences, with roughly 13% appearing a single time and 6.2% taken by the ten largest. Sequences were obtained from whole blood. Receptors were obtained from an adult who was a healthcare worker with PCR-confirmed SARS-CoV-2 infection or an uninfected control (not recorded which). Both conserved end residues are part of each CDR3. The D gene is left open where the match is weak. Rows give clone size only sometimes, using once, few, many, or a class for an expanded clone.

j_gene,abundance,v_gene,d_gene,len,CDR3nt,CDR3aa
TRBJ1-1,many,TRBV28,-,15,TGTGCCAGCAGTCTCCCCGGGACATTCAACACTGAAGCTTTCTTT,CASSLPGTFNTEAFF
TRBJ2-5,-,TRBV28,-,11,TGTGCCAGCAGTTATCGTGGACTATCGTACTTC,CASSYRGLSYF
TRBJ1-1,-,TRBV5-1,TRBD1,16,TGCGCCAGCAGCTCCCCGGGACAGGGGGTTGCTGGGGAAGCTTTCTTT,CASSSPGQGVAGEAFF
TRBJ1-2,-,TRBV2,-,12,TGTGCCAGCAGCCCCCGCCCACGGGGCTACACCTTC,CASSPRPRGYTF
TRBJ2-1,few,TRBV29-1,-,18,TGCAGCGCCCCTAGGCGACTAGATTTTGGAAGCTCCTACAATGAGCAGTTCTTC,CSAPRRLDFGSSYNEQFF
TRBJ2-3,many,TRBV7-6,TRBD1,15,TGTGCCAGCAGCTGGCCGGGACAGGGCACAGATACGCAGTATTTT,CASSWPGQGTDTQYF
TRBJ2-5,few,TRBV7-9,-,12,TGTGCCGGCAGCTTAGTCTTGGCTGCCCCATACTTC,CAGSLVLAAPYF
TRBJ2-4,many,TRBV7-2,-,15,TGTGCCAGCAGCTATGACTCTCTGTCGGAAAACATTCAGTACTTC,CASSYDSLSENIQYF
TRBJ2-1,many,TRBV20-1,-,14,TGCAGTGCTAGACGACAGGCTACTTACAATGAGCAGTTCTTC,CSARRQATYNEQFF
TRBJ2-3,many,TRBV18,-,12,TGTGCCAGCTCACCACGTGGAGATACGCAGTATTTT,CASSPRGDTQYF
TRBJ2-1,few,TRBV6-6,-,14,TGTGCCAGCAAGGGGGAGGGCCCCTACAATGAGCAGTTCTTC,CASKGEGPYNEQFF
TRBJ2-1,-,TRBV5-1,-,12,TGCGCCAGCAGCTTGGAGGGCAATGAGCAGTTCTTC,CASSLEGNEQFF
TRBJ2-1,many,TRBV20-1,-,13,TGCAGTGCCAGACCGGTCTCCTACAATGAGCAGTTCTTC,CSARPVSYNEQFF
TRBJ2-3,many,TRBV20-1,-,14,TGCAGTGCTAGTGGGCAGACTAGCACAGATACGCAGTATTTT,CSASGQTSTDTQYF
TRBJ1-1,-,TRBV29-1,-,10,TGCAGCGTTGTTTTTACAGTGGCTTTCTTT,CSVVFTVAFF
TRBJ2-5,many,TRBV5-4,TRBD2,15,TGTGCCAGCAGCCTCGGGACTAGCAATTCGGAGACCCAGTACTTC,CASSLGTSNSETQYF
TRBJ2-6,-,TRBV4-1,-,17,TGCGCCAGCAGCCAAGGGGCCTCCCTCTCTGGGGCCAACGTCCTGACTTTC,CASSQGASLSGANVLTF
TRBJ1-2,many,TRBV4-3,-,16,TGCGCCAGCAGCGAGGGATGGACAGAAAAGAACTATGGCTACACCTTC,CASSEGWTEKNYGYTF
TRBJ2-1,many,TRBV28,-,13,TGTGCCAGCAGTCCATCGGGAAGCAATGAGCAGTTCTTC,CASSPSGSNEQFF
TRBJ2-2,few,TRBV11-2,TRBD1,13,TGTGCCAGCAGCTCAAGGGGGCCCGGGGAGCTGTTTTTT,CASSSRGPGELFF
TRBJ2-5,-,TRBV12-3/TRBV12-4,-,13,TGTGCCAGCAGGCTATCCAACCGAGAGACCCAGTACTTC,CASRLSNRETQYF
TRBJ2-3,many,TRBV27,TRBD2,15,TGTGCCAGCAGTTGGAGCGGGAGAGGGGCAGATACGCAGTATTTT,CASSWSGRGADTQYF
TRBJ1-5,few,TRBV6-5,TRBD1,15,TGTGCCAGCAGTTCCACTCCCACAGGGGTGCAGCCCCAGCATTTT,CASSSTPTGVQPQHF
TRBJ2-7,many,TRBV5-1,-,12,TGCGCCAGCAGCTTGGATTATACGGAGCAGTACTTC,CASSLDYTEQYF
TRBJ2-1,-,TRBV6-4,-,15,TGTGCCAGCAGTGACTCGTGGGAGGGGGACAATGAGCAGTTCTTC,CASSDSWEGDNEQFF
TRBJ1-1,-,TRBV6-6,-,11,TGTGCCAGCAGTTATGGAGAAAAAGCTTTCTTT,CASSYGEKAFF
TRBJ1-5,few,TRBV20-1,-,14,TGCAGTGCCCGAAGGCGGCTACGCAATCAGCCCCAGCATTTT,CSARRRLRNQPQHF
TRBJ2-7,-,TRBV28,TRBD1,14,TGTGCCAGCACCTTGACAGGGGAAAACTACGAGCAGCACTTC,CASTLTGENYEQHF
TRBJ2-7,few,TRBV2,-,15,TGTGCCAGCAGGTCCCCCGCAACTATCACCTACGAGCAGTACTTC,CASRSPATITYEQYF
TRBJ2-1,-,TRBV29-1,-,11,TGCAGCGTTGGGACGAACAATGAGCAGTTCTTC,CSVGTNNEQFF
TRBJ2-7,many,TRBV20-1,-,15,TGCAGTGCTCGACCGGGACCTCGGATCCCCTACGAGCAGTACTTC,CSARPGPRIPYEQYF
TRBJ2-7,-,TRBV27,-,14,TGTGCCACTTCTCCGGGGTGGACAGCCTACGAGCAGTACTTC,CATSPGWTAYEQYF
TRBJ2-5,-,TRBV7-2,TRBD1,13,TGTGCCAGCAGTCGACAGGGGACAGAGACCCAGTACTTC,CASSRQGTETQYF